These 18 T cell receptor beta chains came from one sample sequenced in a study of cytomegalovirus exposure and HLA in healthy donors. Primers: 60 Vbeta forward and 13 Jbeta reverse. Sequenced by immunoSEQ multiplex PCR; TCRdb stores in-frame clones only, minus some. The sample lists approximately 150,000 clones, about two thirds occurring once. Material: PBMCs. All receptors derive from a human donor in good health.

The V gene is TRBV15, the J gene TRBJ1-4; D perhaps matches TRBD1 (5 bases). Trimming took off 5 bases at V and 4 bases at J, with 11 bases between the two ends. Germline V gene data show CDR1 as LNHNV and CDR2 as YYDKDF (reference sequence). This CDR3 has 14 amino acids. The CDR3 DNA is TGTGCCACCAGCCGGGGGAGGGGTAATGAAAAACTGTTTTTT. It codes for CATSRGRGNEKLFF.

The genes are TRBV14 and TRBJ2-3; D is perhaps TRBD2 (5 bases). V was cut by 4 bases and J by 4 bases, with 12 bases left in between. The CDR3 runs to 14 residues. Germline CDR1 SGHDN, CDR2 FVKESK. The CDR3 bases are TGTGCCAGCAGCCCAAGGGAGTTTTCAGATACGCAGTATTTT. This encodes CASSPREFSDTQYF.

The gene calls are TRBV5-1 and TRBJ2-1, with 10 bases lining up with TRBD1. From germline, CDR1 is SGHRS and CDR2 YFSETQ. There are 15 residues in the CDR3. After removal of 4 bases from V and 4 bases from J, the junction contained 5 bases not matched to a gene. The CDR3 DNA reads as TGCGCCAGCAGCGTCGGGACAGGGGCATACAATGAGCAGTTCTTC. This encodes CASSVGTGAYNEQFF.

This clone was observed a few times. The chain has TRBV7-9 and TRBJ2-2; 9 bases agree with TRBD1. The V gene end was trimmed by 6 bases and the J gene end by 6 bases; junction bases not matched to a gene: 8. CDR1 and CDR2 from the germline V gene are SEHNR and FQNEAQ (reference sequence). This CDR3 has 15 amino acids. The CDR3 DNA is TGTGCCAGCAGAGTTACAGGGGGCGAGTCCGGGGAGCTGTTTTTT. Its protein product is CASRVTGGESGELFF.

The chain employs TRBV7-2 and TRBJ2-5, with TRBD2 as a possible D gene (5 bases). V lost 0 bases, J lost 4 bases, and 9 bases lay in between. There are 14 residues in the CDR3. Germline V CDR1 and CDR2: SGHTA, FQGNSA. The CDR3 DNA sequence: TGTGCCAGCAGCTTAGCGTCCAGCGGAGAGACCCAGTACTTC. Translation gives CASSLASSGETQYF.

The chain uses TRBV7-9 and TRBJ2-7; D perhaps matches TRBD1 (6 bases). The germline V gene has CDR1 SEHNR and CDR2 FQNEAQ (reference sequence). CDR3 size: 14 residues. Deletions cut 4 bases from V and 1 base from J, with 11 bases between. Written as DNA, the CDR3 is TGTGCCAGCAGCTCAGGGACACTTTCCTACGAGCAGTACTTC. Encoded protein: CASSSGTLSYEQYF.

This clone was detected only once. This chain joins TRBV30 and TRBJ2-1, with 10 bases aligning to TRBD2. The CDR3 covers 15 residues. The germline V gene encodes CDR1 GTSNPN and CDR2 SVGIG (reference sequence). J was trimmed by 4 bases and V by 3 bases; bases with no gene match: 6. The CDR3 protein is CAWSLGLAEYNEQFF. CDR3 bases: TGTGCCTGGAGCCTAGGACTAGCGGAATACAATGAGCAGTTCTTC.

The chain links TRBV2 to TRBJ2-7; TRBD2 matches 10 bases. The germline CDR1 and CDR2 sequences are SNHLY and FYNNEI. The CDR3 extends over 16 amino acids. V gave up 7 bases and J gave up 7 bases; unmatched junction bases: 16. The CDR3 coding sequence is TGTGCCAGCAAGGATAGCGGGGGGCCCTGGCCTCAAGAGCAGTACTTC. Its translation: CASKDSGGPWPQEQYF.

This clone has just a few counts. CDR3 in DNA: TGTGCCAGTACCGCGGGGGAGAACACCGGGGAGCTGTTTTTT. Its protein is CASTAGENTGELFF. This chain uses TRBV19 with TRBJ2-2; 7 bases are shared with TRBD2. Germline V lookup: CDR1 LNHDA, CDR2 SQIVND (reference sequence). This CDR3 region has 14 residues. The junction had 3 bases not matched to a gene; V was cut back by 7 bases and J by 1 base.

CDR3 loop: CASSLGTSDEAFF. The CDR3 nucleotides are TGTGCCAGCAGTTTAGGGACATCCGATGAAGCTTTCTTT. The chain uses TRBV28 and TRBJ1-1; weak D call: TRBD1 (6 bases). Germline-derived CDR1 and CDR2 are MDHEN and SYDVKM. V lost 2 bases, J lost 7 bases, and 11 bases lay in between. The CDR3 spans 13 residues.

The chain employs TRBV15 and TRBJ1-1; 8 positions agree with TRBD1. The germline CDR1 and CDR2 sequences are LNHNV and YYDKDF (reference sequence). The CDR3 is 17 residues long. V lost 7 bases to trimming and J lost 3 bases; unmatched junction nucleotides: 16. For the CDR3, the DNA is TGTGCCACCAACAATCACCAGGGGGCGGTTGGTTACACTGAAGCTTTCTTT. Amino acid sequence: CATNNHQGAVGYTEAFF.

This clone turned up a few times. The chain is built from TRBV7-2 and TRBJ1-2; 7 bases line up with TRBD1. CDR1 and CDR2 from the germline V gene are SGHTA and FQGNSA. V lost 2 bases, J lost 4 bases, and 7 bases stayed unmatched. The CDR3 contains 15 residues. DNA of the CDR3: TGTGCCAGCAGCTTAAGGGGGCCCCGCTCCTATGGCTACACCTTC. This translates into CASSLRGPRSYGYTF.

The gene calls are TRBV19 and TRBJ1-2, with 11 positions matching TRBD1. Trimming at V came to 5 bases and at J to 4 bases, leaving 3 bases not matched to a gene. CDR3 length: 14 residues. The germline CDR1 and CDR2 sequences are LNHDA and SQIVND (reference sequence). The DNA of the CDR3 is TGTGCCAGTAGTCCCGGGACAGGGGGCTATGGCTACACCTTC. Protein product: CASSPGTGGYGYTF.

This chain links TRBV5-5 with TRBJ2-1; 9 nucleotides match TRBD2. The germline CDR1 and CDR2 sequences are SGHKS and YYEKEE (reference sequence). Trimming removed 1 base from V and 4 bases from J; junction bases left unmatched: 3. CDR3 length: 15 residues. CDR3 sequence reads: CASSLWRGGYNEQFF. The CDR3 DNA reads TGTGCCAGCAGCTTGTGGCGGGGGGGTTACAATGAGCAGTTCTTC.

The chain has TRBV19 and TRBJ2-7; D is unclear. The germline CDR1 and CDR2 sequences are LNHDA and SQIVND (reference sequence). This CDR3 region has 14 residues. Deletions cut 0 bases from V and 0 bases from J, with 6 bases between. This CDR3 reads CASSIEVGSYEQYF. The CDR3 DNA is TGTGCCAGTAGTATAGAGGTCGGCTCCTACGAGCAGTACTTC.

This clone was counted once. V and J are TRBV5-4 and TRBJ2-5; 7 positions agree with TRBD1. This CDR3 comprises 15 residues. CDR1 and CDR2 from the germline V gene are SGHNT and YYREEE (reference sequence). V shed 1 base and J 1 base; nucleotides not matched to a gene: 4. Here the CDR3 DNA reads TGTGCCAGCAGCTTGAAGGCAGGGGGCCAAGAGACCCAGTACTTC. It encodes CASSLKAGGQETQYF. Full variable domain (missing parts from reference TRBV5-4 and TRBJ2-5): ETGVTQSPTHLIKTRGQQVTLRCSSQSGHNTVSWYQQALGQGPQFIFQYYREEENGRGNFPPRFSGLQFPNYSSELNVNALELDDSALYLCASSLKAGGQETQYFGPGTRLLVL.

In its sample, this clone was seen a few times. The V and J genes are TRBV7-2 and TRBJ2-5; weak D call: TRBD2 (5 bases). The J call may be mistaken, given a closer DNA end match to TRBJ2-7. The germline V gene has CDR1 SGHTA and CDR2 FQGNSA. The CDR3 is made up of 15 amino acids. CDR3 in amino acids: CASSPWSGGSYEQYF. The DNA for the CDR3 is TGTGCCAGCAGCCCGTGGTCGGGCGGGTCCTACGAGCAGTACTTC.

This sequence joins TRBV29-1 and TRBJ2-2; possible D gene TRBD2, 6 bases. Trimming removed 5 bases from V and 5 bases from J, with 12 bases in between. The length of the CDR3 is 13 residues. Germline lookup yields CDR1 SQVTM and CDR2 ANQGSEA. The DNA of the CDR3 is TGCAGCGTTTCAAAAAGCGGGACCGGGGAGCTGTTTTTT. The encoded protein is CSVSKSGTGELFF.